This T cell receptor (beta chain) originates from a study of shared clonotypes between healthy human individuals. Study outcomes and limitations: The rarefaction results pointed to incomplete sorted-subset sequencing despite large depth.

This clone was detected once. Antigen unknown. Repertoires were generated with immunoSEQ multiplex PCR, while TCRdb's copy carries only in-frame clones and drops some. Of 1,400,000 or so clones detected, roughly 98.5% appear once; the ten largest clones hold about 0.35%. The V gene lost 0 bases and the J gene lost 9 bases, with 10 bases spanning the gap. Germline values: CDR1 SGHTS, CDR2 YDEGEE. CDR3 length: 13 residues. The TCR originated in a young man in good health. Sequencing was performed on naive CD4+ T cells sorted from blood. Subset indicated: CD45RA+ positively selected. The V call is TRBV5-8, the J call TRBJ1-5; D gene ambiguous. The CDR3 reads CASSLASGGPQHF. In nucleotides, the CDR3 is TGTGCCAGCAGCTTGGCCTCGGGAGGGCCCCAGCATTTT.